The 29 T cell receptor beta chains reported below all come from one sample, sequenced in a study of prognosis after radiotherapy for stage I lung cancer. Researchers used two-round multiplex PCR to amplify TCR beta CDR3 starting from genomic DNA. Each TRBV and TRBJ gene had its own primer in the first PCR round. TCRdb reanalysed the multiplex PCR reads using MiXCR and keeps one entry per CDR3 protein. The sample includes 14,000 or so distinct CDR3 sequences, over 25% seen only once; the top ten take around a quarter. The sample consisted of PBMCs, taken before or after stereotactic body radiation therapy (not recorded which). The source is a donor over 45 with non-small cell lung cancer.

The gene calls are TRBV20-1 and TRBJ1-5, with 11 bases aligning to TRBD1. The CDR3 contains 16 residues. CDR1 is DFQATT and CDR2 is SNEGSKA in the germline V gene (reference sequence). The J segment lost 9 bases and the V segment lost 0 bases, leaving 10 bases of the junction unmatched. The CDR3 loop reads CSARDPGQGDGRPQHF. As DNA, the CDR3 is TGCAGTGCTAGAGACCCGGGACAGGGGGATGGTCGGCCCCAGCATTTT.

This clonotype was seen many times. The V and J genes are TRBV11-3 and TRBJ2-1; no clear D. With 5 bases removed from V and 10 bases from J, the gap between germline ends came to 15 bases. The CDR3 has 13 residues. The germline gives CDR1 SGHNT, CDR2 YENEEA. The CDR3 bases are TGTGCCAGCAGCAATTCCAACGGACGCGAGCAGTTCTTC. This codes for CASSNSNGREQFF.

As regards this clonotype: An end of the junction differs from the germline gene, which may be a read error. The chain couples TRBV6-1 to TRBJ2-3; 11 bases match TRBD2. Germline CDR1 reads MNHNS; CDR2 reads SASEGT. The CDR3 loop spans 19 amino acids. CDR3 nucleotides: TGTGCCAGCAGGGGGACTAGCGGAGGTGGCCCGGCTAGAACAGATAAGCAGTATTTT. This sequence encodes CASRGTSGGGPARTDKQYF.

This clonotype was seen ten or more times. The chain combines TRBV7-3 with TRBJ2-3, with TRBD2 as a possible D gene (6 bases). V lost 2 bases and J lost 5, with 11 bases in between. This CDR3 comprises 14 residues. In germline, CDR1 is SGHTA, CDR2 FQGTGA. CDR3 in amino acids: CASSLLGGGDTQYF. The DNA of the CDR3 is TGTGCCAGCAGCTTATTGGGGGGAGGAGATACGCAGTATTTT. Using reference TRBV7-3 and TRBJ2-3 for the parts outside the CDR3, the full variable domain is GAGVSQTPSNKVTEKGKYVELRCDPISGHTALYWYRQSLGQGPEFLIYFQGTGAADDSGLPNDRFFAVRPEGSVSTLKIQRTERGDSAVYLCASSLLGGGDTQYFGPGTRLTVL.

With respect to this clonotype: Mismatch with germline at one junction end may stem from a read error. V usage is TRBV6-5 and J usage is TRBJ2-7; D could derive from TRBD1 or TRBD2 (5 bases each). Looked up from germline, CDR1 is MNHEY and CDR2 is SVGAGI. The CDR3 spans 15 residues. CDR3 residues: CVSSYSSGWGNEQYF. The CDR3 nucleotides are TGTGTCAGCAGTTACTCGTCCGGCTGGGGGAACGAGCAGTACTTC.

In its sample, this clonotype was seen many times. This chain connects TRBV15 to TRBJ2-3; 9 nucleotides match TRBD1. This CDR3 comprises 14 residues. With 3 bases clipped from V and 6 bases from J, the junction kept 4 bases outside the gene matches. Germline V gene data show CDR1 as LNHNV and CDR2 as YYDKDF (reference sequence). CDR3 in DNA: TGTGCCACCAGCAGGACAGGGGGTGTGGATACGCAGTATTTT. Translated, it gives CATSRTGGVDTQYF.

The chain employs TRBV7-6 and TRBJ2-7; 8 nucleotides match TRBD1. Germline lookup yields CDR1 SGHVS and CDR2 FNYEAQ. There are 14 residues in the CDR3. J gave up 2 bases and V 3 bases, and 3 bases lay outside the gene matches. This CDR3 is CASSFGTGTYEQYF. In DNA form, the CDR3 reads TGTGCCAGCAGCTTCGGGACAGGTACCTACGAGCAGTACTTC.

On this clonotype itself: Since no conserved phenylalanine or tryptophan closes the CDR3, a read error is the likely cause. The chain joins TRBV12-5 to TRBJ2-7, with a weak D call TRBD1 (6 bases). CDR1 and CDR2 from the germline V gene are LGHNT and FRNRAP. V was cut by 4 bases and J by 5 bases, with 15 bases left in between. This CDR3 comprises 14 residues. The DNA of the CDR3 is TGTGCTAGTGGTTATCAACAGGGTTCACACGAGCAGTACATC. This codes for CASGYQQGSHEQYI.

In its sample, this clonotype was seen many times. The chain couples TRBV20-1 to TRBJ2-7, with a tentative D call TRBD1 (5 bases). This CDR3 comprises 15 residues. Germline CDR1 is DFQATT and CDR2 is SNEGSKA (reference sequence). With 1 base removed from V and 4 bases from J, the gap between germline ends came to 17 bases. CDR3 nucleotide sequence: TGCAGTGCTAGAGGACCGGGCATGGGGCTATACGAGCAGTACTTC. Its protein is CSARGPGMGLYEQYF.

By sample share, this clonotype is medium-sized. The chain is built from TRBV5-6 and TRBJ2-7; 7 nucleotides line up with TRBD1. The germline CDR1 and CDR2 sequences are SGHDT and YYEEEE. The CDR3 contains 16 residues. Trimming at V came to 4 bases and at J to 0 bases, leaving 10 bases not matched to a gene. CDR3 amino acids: CASSPTTGMVSYEQYF. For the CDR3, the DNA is TGTGCCAGCAGCCCTACGACAGGGATGGTCTCCTACGAGCAGTACTTC.

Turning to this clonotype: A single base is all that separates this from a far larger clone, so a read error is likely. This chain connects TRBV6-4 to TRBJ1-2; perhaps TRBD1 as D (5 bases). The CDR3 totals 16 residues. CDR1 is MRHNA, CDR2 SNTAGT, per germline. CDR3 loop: CASSYGPGSISYGYNF. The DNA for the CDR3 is TGTGCCAGCAGTTACGGCCCAGGGAGCATCTCGTATGGCTACAACTTC.

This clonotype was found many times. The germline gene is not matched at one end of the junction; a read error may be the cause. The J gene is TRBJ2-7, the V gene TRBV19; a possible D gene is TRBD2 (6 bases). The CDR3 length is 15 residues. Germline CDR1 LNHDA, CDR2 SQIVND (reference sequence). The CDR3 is CASSSPLGSGYEQCF. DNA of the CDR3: TGTGCCAGTAGTAGCCCCCTCGGGAGCGGCTACGAGCAGTGCTTC.

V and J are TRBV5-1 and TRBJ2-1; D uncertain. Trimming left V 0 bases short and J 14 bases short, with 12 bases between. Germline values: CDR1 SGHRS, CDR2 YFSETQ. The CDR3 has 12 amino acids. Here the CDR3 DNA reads TGCGCCAGCAGCTTGGGACCGGCGAAAAAGTTCTTC. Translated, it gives CASSLGPAKKFF.

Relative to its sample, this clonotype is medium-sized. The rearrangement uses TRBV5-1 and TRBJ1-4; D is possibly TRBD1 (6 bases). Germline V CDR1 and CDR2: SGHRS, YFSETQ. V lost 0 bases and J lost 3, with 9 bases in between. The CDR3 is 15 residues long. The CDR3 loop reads CASSLAGQSNEKLFF. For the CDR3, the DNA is TGCGCCAGCAGCTTGGCTGGACAGTCTAATGAAAAACTGTTTTTT.

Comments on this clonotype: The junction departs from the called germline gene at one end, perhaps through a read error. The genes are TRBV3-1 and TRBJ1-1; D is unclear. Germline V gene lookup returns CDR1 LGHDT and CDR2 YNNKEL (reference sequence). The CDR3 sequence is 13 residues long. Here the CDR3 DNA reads TGTGCCAGCAGACAAGTTCGGGCCACCGAGGCTTTCTTT. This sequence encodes CASRQVRATEAFF.

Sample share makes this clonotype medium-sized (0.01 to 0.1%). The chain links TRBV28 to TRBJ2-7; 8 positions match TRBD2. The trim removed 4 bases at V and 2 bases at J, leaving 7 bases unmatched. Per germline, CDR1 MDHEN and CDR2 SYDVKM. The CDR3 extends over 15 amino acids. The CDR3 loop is CASSSAGGGTYEQYF. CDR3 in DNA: TGTGCCAGCAGTTCCGCGGGAGGCGGCACCTACGAGCAGTACTTC.

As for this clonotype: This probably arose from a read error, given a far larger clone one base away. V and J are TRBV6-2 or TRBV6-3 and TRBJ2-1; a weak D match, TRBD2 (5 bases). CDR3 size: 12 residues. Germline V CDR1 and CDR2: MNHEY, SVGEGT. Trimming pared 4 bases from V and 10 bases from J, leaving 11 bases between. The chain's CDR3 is CASSCGLNEQFF. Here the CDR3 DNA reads TGTGCCAGCAGTTGTGGACTGAACGAGCAGTTCTTC.

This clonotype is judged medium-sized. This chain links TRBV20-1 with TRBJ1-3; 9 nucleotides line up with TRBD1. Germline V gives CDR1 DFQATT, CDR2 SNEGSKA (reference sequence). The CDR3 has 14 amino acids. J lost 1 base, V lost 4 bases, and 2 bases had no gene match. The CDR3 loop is CSATGTGSGNTIYF. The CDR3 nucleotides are TGCAGTGCTACCGGGACAGGGTCTGGAAACACCATATATTTT.

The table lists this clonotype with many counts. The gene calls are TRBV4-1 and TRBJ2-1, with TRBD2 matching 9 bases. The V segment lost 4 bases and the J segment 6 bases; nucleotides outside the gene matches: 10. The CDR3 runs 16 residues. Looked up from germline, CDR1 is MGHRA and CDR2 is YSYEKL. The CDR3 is CASSRLLRGRGNEQFF. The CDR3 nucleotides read TGCGCCAGCAGCCGACTTCTTCGCGGGAGGGGCAATGAGCAGTTCTTC.

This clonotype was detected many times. DNA for the CDR3: TGTGCCAGCAGTTACTCTTCCCTTTCAACTAATGAAAAACTGTTTTTT. This codes for CASSYSSLSTNEKLFF. The chain combines TRBV6-5 with TRBJ1-4, with D unclear. Trimming removed 0 bases from V and 0 bases from J, with 8 bases in between. Germline V CDR1 and CDR2: MNHEY, SVGAGI. This CDR3 has 16 amino acids.

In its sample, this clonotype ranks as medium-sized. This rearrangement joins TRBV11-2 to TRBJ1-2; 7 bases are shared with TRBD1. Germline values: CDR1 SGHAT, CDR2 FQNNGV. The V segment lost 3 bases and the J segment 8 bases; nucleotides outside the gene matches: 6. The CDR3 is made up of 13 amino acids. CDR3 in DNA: TGTGCCAGCAGCTTCTCAACAGGGGTAGGCTACACCTTC. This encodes CASSFSTGVGYTF.

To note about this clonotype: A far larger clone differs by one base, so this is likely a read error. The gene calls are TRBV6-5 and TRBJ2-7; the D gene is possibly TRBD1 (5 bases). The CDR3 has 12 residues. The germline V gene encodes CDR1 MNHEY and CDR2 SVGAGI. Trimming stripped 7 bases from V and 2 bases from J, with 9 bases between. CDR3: CASKVQAYEQYF. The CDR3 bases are TGTGCCAGCAAGGTACAGGCCTACGAGCAGTACTTC.

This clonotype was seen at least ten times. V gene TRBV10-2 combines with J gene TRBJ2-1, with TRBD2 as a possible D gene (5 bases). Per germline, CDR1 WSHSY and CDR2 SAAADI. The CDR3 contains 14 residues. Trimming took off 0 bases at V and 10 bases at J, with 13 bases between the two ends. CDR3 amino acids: CASSESYEGREQFF. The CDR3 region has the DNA TGCGCCAGCAGTGAGTCCTATGAGGGAAGGGAGCAGTTCTTC.

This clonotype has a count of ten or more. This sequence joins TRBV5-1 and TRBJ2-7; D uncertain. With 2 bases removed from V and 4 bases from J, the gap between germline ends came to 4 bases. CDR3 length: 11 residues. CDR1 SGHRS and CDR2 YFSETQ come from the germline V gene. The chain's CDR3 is CASSFRYEQYF. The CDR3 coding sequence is TGCGCCAGCAGCTTCAGGTACGAGCAGTACTTC.

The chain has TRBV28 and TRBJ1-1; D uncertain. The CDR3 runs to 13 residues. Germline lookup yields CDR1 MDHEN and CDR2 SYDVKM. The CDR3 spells CESSFPTAWGAFF. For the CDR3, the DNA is TGTGAAAGCAGTTTTCCAACAGCTTGGGGAGCTTTCTTT.

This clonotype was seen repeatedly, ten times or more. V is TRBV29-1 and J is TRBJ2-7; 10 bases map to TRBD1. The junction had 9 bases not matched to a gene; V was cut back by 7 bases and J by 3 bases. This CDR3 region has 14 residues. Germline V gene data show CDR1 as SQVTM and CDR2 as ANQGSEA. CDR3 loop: CSARQGAGHYEQYF. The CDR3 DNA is TGCAGCGCGAGACAGGGGGCAGGGCACTACGAGCAGTACTTC.

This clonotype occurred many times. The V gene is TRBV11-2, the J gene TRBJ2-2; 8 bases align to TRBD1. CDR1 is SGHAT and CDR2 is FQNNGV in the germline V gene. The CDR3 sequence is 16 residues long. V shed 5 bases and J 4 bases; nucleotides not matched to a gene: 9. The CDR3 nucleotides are TGTGCCAGCAGCCCGAGGACAGGGCCTCTCACCGGGGAGCTGTTTTTT. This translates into CASSPRTGPLTGELFF.

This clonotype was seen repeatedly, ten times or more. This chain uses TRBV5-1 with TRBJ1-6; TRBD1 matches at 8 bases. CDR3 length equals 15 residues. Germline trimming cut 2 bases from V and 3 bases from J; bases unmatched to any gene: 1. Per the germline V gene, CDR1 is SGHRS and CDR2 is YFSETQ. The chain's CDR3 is CASSFTGGYNSPLHF. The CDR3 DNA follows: TGCGCCAGCAGCTTTACAGGGGGCTATAATTCACCCCTCCACTTT.

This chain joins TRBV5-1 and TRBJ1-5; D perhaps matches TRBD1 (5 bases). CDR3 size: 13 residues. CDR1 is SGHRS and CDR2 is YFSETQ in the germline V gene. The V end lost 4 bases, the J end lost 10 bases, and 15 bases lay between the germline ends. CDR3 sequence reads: CASSGGAGKPQHF. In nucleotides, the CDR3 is TGCGCCAGCAGCGGAGGGGCAGGTAAACCCCAGCATTTT.